This T cell receptor beta chain was retrieved from a study of blood T cell repertoires in COVID-19. The wider study: The United States, Italy and Spain supplied acute and convalescent COVID-19 samples. T cells, B-cell-depleted T cells, or PBMCs provided the cDNA or gDNA that served as material.

Authors' methods: Using reference gene primer amplification, nucleated cell counts were estimated. TCRdb keeps only in-frame clones here, not all; method: immunoSEQ multiplex PCR. V, J and clone size derive from that table, while D and trimming were established from the DNA sequence. The data show 200,000 to 300,000 clones, about 79% seen once. The germline V gene encodes CDR1 MNHEY and CDR2 SVGEGT. The CDR3 runs 14 residues. Trimming stripped 6 bases from V and 4 bases from J, with 13 bases between. V gene TRBV6-2 or TRBV6-3 combines with J gene TRBJ1-5; a weak D match, TRBD1 (5 bases). The specimen was peripheral blood. This TCR came from a woman at least 80 years old with acute or convalescent COVID-19. CDR3 in amino acids: CASSIKTANQPQHF. In DNA form, the CDR3 reads TGTGCCAGCAGCATAAAGACAGCAAATCAGCCCCAGCATTTT.